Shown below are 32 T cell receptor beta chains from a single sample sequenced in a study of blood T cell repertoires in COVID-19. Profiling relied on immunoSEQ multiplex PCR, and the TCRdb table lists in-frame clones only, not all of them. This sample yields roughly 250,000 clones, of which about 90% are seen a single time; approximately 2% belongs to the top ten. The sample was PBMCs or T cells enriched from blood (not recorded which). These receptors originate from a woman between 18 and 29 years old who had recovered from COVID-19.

In DNA, the CDR3 is TGCGCCAGCGGAGTGACAGGGGGTTTTTATGGCTACACCTTC. Translation: CASGVTGGFYGYTF. The chain recombines TRBV5-1 with TRBJ1-2; 9 bases align to TRBD1. The V and J ends lost 7 bases and 5 bases, in that order; junction bases with no gene match: 9. Germline values: CDR1 SGHRS, CDR2 YFSETQ. The CDR3 contains 14 residues.

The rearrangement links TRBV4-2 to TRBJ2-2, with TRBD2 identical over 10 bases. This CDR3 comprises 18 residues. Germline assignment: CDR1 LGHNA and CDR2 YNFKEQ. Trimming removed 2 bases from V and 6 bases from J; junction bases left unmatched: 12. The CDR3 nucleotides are TGTGCCAGCAGCCAAAATCCAACCAGCGGGGGGGCCGCCGGGGAGCTGTTTTTT. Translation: CASSQNPTSGGAAGELFF.

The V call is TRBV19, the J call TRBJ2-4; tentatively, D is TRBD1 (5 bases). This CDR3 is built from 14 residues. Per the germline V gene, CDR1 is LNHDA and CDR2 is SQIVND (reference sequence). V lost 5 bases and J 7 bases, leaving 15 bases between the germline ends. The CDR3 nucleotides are TGTGCCAGTAGTTCAGCTCAGGGTGGGAACATTCAGTACTTC. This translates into CASSSAQGGNIQYF.

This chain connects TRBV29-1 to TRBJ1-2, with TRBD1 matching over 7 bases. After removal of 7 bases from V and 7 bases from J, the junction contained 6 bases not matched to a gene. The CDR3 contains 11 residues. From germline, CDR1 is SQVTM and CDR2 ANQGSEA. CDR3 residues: CSADRVFGYTF. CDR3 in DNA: TGCAGCGCCGACAGGGTGTTTGGCTACACCTTC.

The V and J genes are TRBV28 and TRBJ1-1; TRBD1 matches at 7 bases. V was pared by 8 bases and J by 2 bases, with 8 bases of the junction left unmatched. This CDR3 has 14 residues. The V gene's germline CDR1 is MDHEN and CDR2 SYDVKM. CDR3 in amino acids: CASQYRDSNTEAFF. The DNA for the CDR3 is TGTGCCAGCCAGTACCGGGACAGCAACACTGAAGCTTTCTTT.

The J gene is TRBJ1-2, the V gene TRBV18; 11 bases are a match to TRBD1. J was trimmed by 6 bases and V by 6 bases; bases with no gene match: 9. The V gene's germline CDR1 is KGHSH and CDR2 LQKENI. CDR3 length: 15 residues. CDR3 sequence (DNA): TGTGCCAGCTCCCAAAATGGACAGGGGGCAAATGGCTACACCTTC. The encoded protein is CASSQNGQGANGYTF.

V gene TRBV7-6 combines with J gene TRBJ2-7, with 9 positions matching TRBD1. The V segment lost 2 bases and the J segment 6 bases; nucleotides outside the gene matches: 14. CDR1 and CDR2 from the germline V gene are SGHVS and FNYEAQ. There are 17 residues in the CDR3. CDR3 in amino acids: CASSLSLNGTGYPEQYF. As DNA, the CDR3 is TGTGCCAGCAGCTTATCCTTAAACGGGACAGGGTATCCCGAGCAGTACTTC.

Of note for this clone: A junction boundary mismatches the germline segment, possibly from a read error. The CDR3: CASSRGQPTLYF. The CDR3 nucleotides are TGTGCCAGCAGCCGAGGACAGCCGACCCTTTACTTC. The chain carries TRBV5-4 and TRBJ1-2; possible D gene TRBD1, 6 bases. Germline V gene lookup returns CDR1 SGHNT and CDR2 YYREEE (reference sequence). The CDR3 totals 12 residues.

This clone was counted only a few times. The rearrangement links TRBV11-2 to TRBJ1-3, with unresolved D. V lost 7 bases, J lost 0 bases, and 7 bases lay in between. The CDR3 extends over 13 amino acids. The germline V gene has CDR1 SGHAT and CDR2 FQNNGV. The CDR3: CASTFNSGNTIYF. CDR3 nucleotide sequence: TGTGCCAGCACCTTCAACTCTGGAAACACCATATATTTT. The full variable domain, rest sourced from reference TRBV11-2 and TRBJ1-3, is EAGVAQSPRYKIIEKRQSVAFWCNPISGHATLYWYQQILGQGPKLLIQFQNNGVVDDSQLPKDRFSAERLKGVDSTLKIQPAKLEDSAVYLCASTFNSGNTIYFGEGSWLTVV.

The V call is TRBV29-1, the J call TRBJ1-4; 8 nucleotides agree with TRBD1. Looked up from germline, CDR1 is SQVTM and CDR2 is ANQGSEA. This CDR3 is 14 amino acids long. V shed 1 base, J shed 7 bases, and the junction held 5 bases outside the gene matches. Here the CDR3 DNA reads TGCAGCGTTGAAGTTGACAGGGGAGGTGAAAAACTGTTTTTT. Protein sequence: CSVEVDRGGEKLFF.

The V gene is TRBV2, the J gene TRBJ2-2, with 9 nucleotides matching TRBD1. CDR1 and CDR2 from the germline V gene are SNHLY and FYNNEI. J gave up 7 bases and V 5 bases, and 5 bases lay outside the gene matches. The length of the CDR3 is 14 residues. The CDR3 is CASSQTGGNGELFF. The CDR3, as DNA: TGTGCCAGCAGTCAGACAGGGGGTAACGGGGAGCTGTTTTTT.

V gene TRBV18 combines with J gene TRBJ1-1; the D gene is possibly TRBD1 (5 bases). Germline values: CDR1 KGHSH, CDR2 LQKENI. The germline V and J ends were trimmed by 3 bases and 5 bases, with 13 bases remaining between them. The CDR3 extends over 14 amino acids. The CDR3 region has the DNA TGTGCCAGCTCACCTCAGGGTTTTGGGACTGAAGCTTTCTTT. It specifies CASSPQGFGTEAFF.

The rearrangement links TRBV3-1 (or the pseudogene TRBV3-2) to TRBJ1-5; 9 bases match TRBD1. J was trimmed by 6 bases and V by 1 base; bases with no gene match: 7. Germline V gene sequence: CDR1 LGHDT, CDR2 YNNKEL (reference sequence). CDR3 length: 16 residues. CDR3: CASSQAGGTGLQPQHF. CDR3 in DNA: TGTGCCAGCAGCCAAGCAGGTGGGACAGGGCTTCAGCCCCAGCATTTT.

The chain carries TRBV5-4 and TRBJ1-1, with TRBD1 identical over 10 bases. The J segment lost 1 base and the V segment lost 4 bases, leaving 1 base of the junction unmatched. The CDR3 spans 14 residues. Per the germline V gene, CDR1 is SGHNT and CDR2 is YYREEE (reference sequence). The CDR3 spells CASSRDRGNTEAFF. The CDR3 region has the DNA TGTGCCAGCAGCCGGGACAGGGGGAACACTGAAGCTTTCTTT.

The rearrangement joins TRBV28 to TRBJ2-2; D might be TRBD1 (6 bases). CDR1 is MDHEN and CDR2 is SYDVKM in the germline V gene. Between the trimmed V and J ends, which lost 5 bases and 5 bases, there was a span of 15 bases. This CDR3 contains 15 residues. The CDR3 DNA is TGTGCCAGCAGTCTAAACAGGGCTCTGACCGGGGAGCTGTTTTTT. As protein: CASSLNRALTGELFF.

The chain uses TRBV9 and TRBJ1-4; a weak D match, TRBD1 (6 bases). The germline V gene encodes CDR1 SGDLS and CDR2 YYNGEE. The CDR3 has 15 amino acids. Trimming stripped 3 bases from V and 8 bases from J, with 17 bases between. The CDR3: CASSATTGAGEKLFF. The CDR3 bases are TGTGCCAGCAGCGCTACGACAGGTGCAGGGGAAAAACTGTTTTTT.

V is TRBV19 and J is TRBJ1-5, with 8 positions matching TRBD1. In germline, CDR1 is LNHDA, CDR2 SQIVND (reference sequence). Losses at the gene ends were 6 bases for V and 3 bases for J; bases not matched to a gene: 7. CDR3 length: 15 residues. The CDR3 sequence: CASSTAGGNNQPQHF. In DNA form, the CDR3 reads TGTGCCAGTAGCACGGCAGGGGGCAACAATCAGCCCCAGCATTTT.

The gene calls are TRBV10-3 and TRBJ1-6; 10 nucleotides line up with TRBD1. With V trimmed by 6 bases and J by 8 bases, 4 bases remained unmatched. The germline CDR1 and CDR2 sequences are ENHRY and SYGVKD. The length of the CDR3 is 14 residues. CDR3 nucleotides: TGTGCCATCAGGGGACAGGGGTTCGATTCACCCCTCCACTTT. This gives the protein CAIRGQGFDSPLHF.

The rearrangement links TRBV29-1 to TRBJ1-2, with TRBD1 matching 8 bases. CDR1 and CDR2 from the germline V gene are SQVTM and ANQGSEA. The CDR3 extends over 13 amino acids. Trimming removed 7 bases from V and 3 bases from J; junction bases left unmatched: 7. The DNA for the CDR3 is TGCAGCGGCGATGACAGGGGCGACTATGGCTACACCTTC. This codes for CSGDDRGDYGYTF.

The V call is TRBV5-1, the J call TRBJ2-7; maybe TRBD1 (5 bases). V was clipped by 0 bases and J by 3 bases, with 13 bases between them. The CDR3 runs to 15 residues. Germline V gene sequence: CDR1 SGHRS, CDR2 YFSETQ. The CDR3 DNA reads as TGCGCCAGCAGCTTGGGAGACAGTGGTTACTACGAGCAGTACTTC. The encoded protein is CASSLGDSGYYEQYF. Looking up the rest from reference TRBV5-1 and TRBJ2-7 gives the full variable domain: KAGVTQTPRYLIKTRGQQVTLSCSPISGHRSVSWYQQTPGQGLQFLFEYFSETQRNKGNFPGRFSGRQFSNSRSEMNVSTLELGDSALYLCASSLGDSGYYEQYFGPGTRLTVT.

The DNA of the CDR3 is TGCGCCAGCAGCCCTCTAGGCAGGGTGCACGCGGAGACCCAGTACTTC. It is translated as CASSPLGRVHAETQYF. The chain couples TRBV4-1 to TRBJ2-5; the D gene is possibly TRBD1 (5 bases). Germline V gene sequence: CDR1 MGHRA, CDR2 YSYEKL. The CDR3 covers 16 residues. V was pared by 4 bases and J by 5 bases, with 20 bases between.

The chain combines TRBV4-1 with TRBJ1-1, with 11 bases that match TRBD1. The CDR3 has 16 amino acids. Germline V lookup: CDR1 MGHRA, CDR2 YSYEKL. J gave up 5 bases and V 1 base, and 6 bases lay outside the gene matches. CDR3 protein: CASSQVPRDRGTEAFF. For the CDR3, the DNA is TGCGCCAGCAGCCAAGTGCCCCGGGACAGGGGGACTGAAGCTTTCTTT.

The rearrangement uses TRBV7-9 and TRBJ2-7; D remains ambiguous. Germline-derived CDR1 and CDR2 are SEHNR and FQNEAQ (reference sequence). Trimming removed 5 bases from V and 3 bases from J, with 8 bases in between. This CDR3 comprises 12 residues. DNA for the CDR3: TGTGCCAGCAGCCTCCAGGACTACGAGCAGTACTTC. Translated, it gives CASSLQDYEQYF.

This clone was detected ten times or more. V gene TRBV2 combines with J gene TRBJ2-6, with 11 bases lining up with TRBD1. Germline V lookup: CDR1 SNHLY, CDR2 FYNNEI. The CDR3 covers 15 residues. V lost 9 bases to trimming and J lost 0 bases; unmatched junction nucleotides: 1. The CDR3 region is CARGTGGSGANVLTF. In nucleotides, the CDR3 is TGTGCCAGGGGGACAGGGGGCTCTGGGGCCAACGTCCTGACTTTC.

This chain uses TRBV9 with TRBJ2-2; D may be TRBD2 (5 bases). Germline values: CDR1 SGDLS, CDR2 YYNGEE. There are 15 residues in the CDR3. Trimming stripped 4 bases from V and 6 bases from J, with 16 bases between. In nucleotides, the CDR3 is TGTGCCAGCAGCCCGAGGTCTCTAGCTTCCGGGGAGCTGTTTTTT. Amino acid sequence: CASSPRSLASGELFF.

CDR3 in amino acids: CASSVLAGANVLTF. The DNA of the CDR3 is TGTGCCAGCAGTGTCCTAGCCGGGGCCAACGTCCTGACTTTC. The genes are TRBV28 and TRBJ2-6; possible D gene TRBD2, 5 bases. Germline CDR1 and CDR2: MDHEN and SYDVKM. Trimming took off 5 bases at V and 4 bases at J, with 9 bases between the two ends. This CDR3 contains 14 residues.

The CDR3 DNA follows: TGTGCCAGCAGGGACGGGACAGGGGGCGCAGTCCTAGCTAGTGGCTACACCTTC. This translates into CASRDGTGGAVLASGYTF. The chain recombines TRBV28 with TRBJ1-2; TRBD1 matches at 12 bases. CDR3 length: 18 amino acids. The trim removed 6 bases at V and 7 bases at J, leaving 18 bases unmatched. Germline V gene lookup returns CDR1 MDHEN and CDR2 SYDVKM.

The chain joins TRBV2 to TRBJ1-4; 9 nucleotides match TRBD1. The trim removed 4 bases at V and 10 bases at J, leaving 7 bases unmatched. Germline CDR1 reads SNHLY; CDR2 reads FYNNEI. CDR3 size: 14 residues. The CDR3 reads CASSGWTGDVKLFF. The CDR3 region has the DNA TGTGCCAGCAGTGGTTGGACAGGGGACGTAAAACTGTTTTTT.

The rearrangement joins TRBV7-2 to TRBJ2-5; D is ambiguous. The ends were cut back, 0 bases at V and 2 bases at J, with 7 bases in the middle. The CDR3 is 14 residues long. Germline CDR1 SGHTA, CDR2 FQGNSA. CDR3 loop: CASSLAVAQETQYF. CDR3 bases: TGTGCCAGCAGCTTAGCGGTAGCTCAAGAGACCCAGTACTTC.

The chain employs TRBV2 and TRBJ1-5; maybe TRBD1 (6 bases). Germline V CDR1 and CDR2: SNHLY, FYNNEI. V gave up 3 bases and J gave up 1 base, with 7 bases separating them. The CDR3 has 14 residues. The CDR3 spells CASSDRGSNQPQHF. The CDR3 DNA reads TGTGCCAGCAGTGACAGGGGAAGCAATCAGCCCCAGCATTTT.

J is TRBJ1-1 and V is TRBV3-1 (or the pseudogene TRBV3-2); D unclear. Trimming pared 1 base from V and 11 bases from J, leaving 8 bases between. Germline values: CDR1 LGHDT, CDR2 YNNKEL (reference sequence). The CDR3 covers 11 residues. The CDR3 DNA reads TGTGCCAGCAGCCAAGGGTCCGGGGCTTTCTTT. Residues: CASSQGSGAFF.

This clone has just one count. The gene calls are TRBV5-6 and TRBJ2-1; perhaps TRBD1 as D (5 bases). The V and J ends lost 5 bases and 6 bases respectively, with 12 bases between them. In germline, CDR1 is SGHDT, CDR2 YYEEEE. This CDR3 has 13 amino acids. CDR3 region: CASSWGTANEQFF. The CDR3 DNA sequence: TGTGCCAGCAGTTGGGGCACAGCCAATGAGCAGTTCTTC.